The next 11 T cell receptor beta chains were all read from a single sample in a study of OX40 agonist ivuxolimab in advanced cancers. This table comes from immunoSEQ multiplex PCR, and its TCRdb copy is limited to in-frame clones, with some not included. The repertoire holds roughly 80,000 clones, roughly 90% seen once, with about 0.7% in the top ten. The specimen was CD4+ or CD8+ T cells sorted from blood, collected in a trial of the OX40 agonist ivuxolimab. The receptors shown here come from an adult with an advanced solid tumor such as melanoma, head and neck, liver or kidney cancer.

The rearrangement uses TRBV2 and TRBJ1-5; D is unresolved. Germline V lookup: CDR1 SNHLY, CDR2 FYNNEI. There are 15 residues in the CDR3. V was pared by 4 bases and J by 2 bases, with 12 bases between. The CDR3 DNA is TGTGCCAGCAGTGGGGAGGGATCGGGCAATCAGCCCCAGCATTTT. It specifies CASSGEGSGNQPQHF. Drawing the rest from reference TRBV2 and TRBJ1-5, the complete variable domain is EPEVTQTPSHQVTQMGQEVILRCVPISNHLYFYWYRQILGQKVEFLVSFYNNEISEKSEIFDDQFSVERPDGSNFTLKIRSTKLEDSAMYFCASSGEGSGNQPQHFGDGTRLSIL.

The chain recombines TRBV6-6 with TRBJ1-1; 7 bases map to TRBD1. Trimming took 2 bases from V and 5 from J; bases not matched to a gene: 8. CDR1 is MNHNY and CDR2 is SVGAGI in the germline V gene (reference sequence). The CDR3 runs to 15 residues. The CDR3 here is CASSYGPHRGTEAFF. As DNA, the CDR3 is TGTGCCAGCAGTTACGGTCCCCACAGGGGAACTGAAGCTTTCTTT.

The chain links TRBV19 to TRBJ1-2; unclear D gene. CDR3 length: 13 residues. CDR1 LNHDA and CDR2 SQIVND come from the germline V gene (reference sequence). The V end lost 10 bases, the J end lost 0 bases, and 12 bases lay between the germline ends. The CDR3 DNA reads as TGTGCCACCACCCGAGGTGCTAACTATGGCTACACCTTC. Amino acids: CATTRGANYGYTF.

This chain links TRBV11-2 with TRBJ2-5; 7 bases map to TRBD2. The germline V gene has CDR1 SGHAT and CDR2 FQNNGV. V lost 8 bases, J lost 7 bases, and 7 bases stayed unmatched. The CDR3 is 12 amino acids. The CDR3, as DNA: TGTGCCAGCGGGGGGGTGCTCCGGACCCAGTACTTC. Translation: CASGGVLRTQYF. Full variable domain (missing parts from reference TRBV11-2 and TRBJ2-5): EAGVAQSPRYKIIEKRQSVAFWCNPISGHATLYWYQQILGQGPKLLIQFQNNGVVDDSQLPKDRFSAERLKGVDSTLKIQPAKLEDSAVYLCASGGVLRTQYFGPGTRLLVL.

As concerns this clone: At one end, the junction sequence differs from germline, possibly due to a read error. The chain employs TRBV9 and TRBJ2-1; D is perhaps TRBD1 or TRBD2 (6 bases each). CDR1 is SGDLS and CDR2 is YYNGEE in the germline V gene. The CDR3 length is 16 residues. CDR3 sequence (DNA): TGTGCCAGCAGCGTGGAGGGGGTTAACTCCTACAATGGGCAGTTCTTC. It specifies CASSVEGVNSYNGQFF.

This chain connects TRBV11-2 to TRBJ2-1, with TRBD2 matching over 7 bases. Germline CDR1 reads SGHAT; CDR2 reads FQNNGV. The CDR3 runs to 16 residues. The junction had 15 bases not matched to a gene; V was cut back by 5 bases and J by 8 bases. The CDR3: CASSQIEAGFDHEQFF. CDR3 bases: TGTGCCAGCAGCCAGATAGAAGCGGGATTCGATCATGAGCAGTTCTTC.

The chain joins TRBV11-1 to TRBJ2-2; D tentatively reads TRBD1 or TRBD2 (5 bases each). This CDR3 is 14 amino acids long. Trimming took off 5 bases at V and 6 bases at J, with 13 bases between the two ends. Per the germline V gene, CDR1 is SGHAT and CDR2 is FQDESV (reference sequence). The CDR3 DNA sequence: TGTGCCAGCAGCACCCGTGAGGGGTCCGGGGAGCTGTTTTTT. Encoded protein: CASSTREGSGELFF.

The V gene is TRBV19, the J gene TRBJ1-1; no clear D. Germline CDR1 and CDR2: LNHDA and SQIVND (reference sequence). Trimming took off 6 bases at V and 4 bases at J, with 9 bases between the two ends. The length of the CDR3 is 12 residues. In DNA, the CDR3 is TGTGCCAGTAGACGGCATAGCACTGAAGCTTTCTTT. This codes for CASRRHSTEAFF.

The rearrangement uses TRBV6-5 and TRBJ2-7; 7 positions agree with TRBD2. Germline CDR1 reads MNHEY; CDR2 reads SVGAGI. V shed 6 bases, J shed 2 bases, and the junction held 7 bases outside the gene matches. This CDR3 is 14 amino acids long. CDR3 in amino acids: CASRRAGSAYEQYF. DNA for the CDR3: TGTGCCAGCAGGAGAGCGGGATCCGCCTACGAGCAGTACTTC.

This chain uses TRBV27 with TRBJ2-7; 7 bases line up with TRBD1. The germline CDR1 and CDR2 sequences are MNHEY and SMNVEV (reference sequence). The CDR3 is 15 residues long. After removal of 10 bases from V and 3 bases from J, the junction contained 15 bases not matched to a gene. The CDR3 DNA sequence: TGTGCCACCATGACACCTCGCAGGGGGTTCTACGAGCAGTACTTC. Protein product: CATMTPRRGFYEQYF.

The chain combines TRBV10-3 with TRBJ2-5; the D call may be TRBD1 or TRBD2 (5 bases each). The CDR3 covers 14 residues. With 6 bases removed from V and 5 bases from J, the gap between germline ends came to 16 bases. Per germline, CDR1 ENHRY and CDR2 SYGVKD. The CDR3 loop is CAISPGQRVETQYF. The CDR3, as DNA: TGTGCCATCAGCCCGGGGCAGAGGGTCGAGACCCAGTACTTC.